A single TCR beta chain is shown here with its context. Its antigen is as yet unknown. The ends lost 5 bases at V and 1 base at J; junction bases unmatched: 7. Per the germline V gene, CDR1 is SGHTA and CDR2 is FQGNSA. The CDR3 has 16 residues. These data belong to a study of T cell responses to AZD1222 COVID-19 vaccine. Study observations and caveats: Nearly half of spike-specific TCRs reportedly target variant regions that are unmutated in the B.1.351 and B.1.1.7 variants. The sample set comprised mostly white British donors with more females, and clonal diversity was possibly underestimated. The study identified only five or six AZD1222 recipients as seropositive at baseline.

Generated by immunoSEQ multiplex PCR, the TCRdb table keeps only in-frame clones and is missing some. The data hold fewer than 100,000 clones, with around 90% observed a single time. Both about-4-week and about-12-week second-dose recipients were combined. The rearrangement links TRBV7-2 to TRBJ2-3; 9 bases map to TRBD1. The sequence derives from an adult who received the AZD1222 COVID-19 vaccine. The specimen was peripheral blood, collected 28 days after the second AZD1222 dose. CDR3 in amino acids: CASSLRRTGGTDTQYF. In DNA form, the CDR3 reads TGTGCCAGCAGCCTCCGGAGGACAGGGGGCACAGATACGCAGTATTTT. The variable domain in full, with the rest retrieved from reference TRBV7-2 and TRBJ2-3, is GAGVSQSPSNKVTEKGKDVELRCDPISGHTALYWYRQSLGQGLEFLIYFQGNSAPDKSGLPSDRFSAERTGGSVSTLTIQRTQQEDSAVYLCASSLRRTGGTDTQYFGPGTRLTVL.